The 15 T cell receptor beta chains reported below all come from one sample, sequenced in a study of glioma-infiltrating T cells. TCR alpha and beta CDR3 regions were amplified from RNA using iRepertoire nested multiplex PCR. TCRdb called the multiplex PCR reads again in MiXCR, with one record for every CDR3 protein. The sample has about 410,000 distinct CDR3 sequences; about two fifths are singletons. The sample comprised glioma tissue, nonneoplastic brain tissue, or PBMCs (not recorded which). Receptors originate from a human donor with low-grade glioma or glioblastoma, undergoing nonglioma brain surgery, or in good health (not recorded which).

This clonotype is a singleton in its sample. V and J are TRBV12-3 or TRBV12-4 and TRBJ2-1; D perhaps matches TRBD2 (5 bases). The CDR3 length is 12 residues. Trimming cost V 5 bases and J 8 bases, with 10 bases left between them. Written as DNA, the CDR3 is TGTGCCAGCAGTGGGGAGTTCTATGAGCAGTTCTTC. It codes for CASSGEFYEQFF.

The chain links TRBV14 to TRBJ2-1; D possibly uses TRBD1 or TRBD2 (5 bases each). V shed 4 bases and J shed 6 bases, with 19 bases lying between them. The CDR3 is 16 amino acids. Germline loops: CDR1 SGHDN, CDR2 FVKESK. CDR3 loop: CASSRLVGGEGNEQFF. The CDR3 region has the DNA TGTGCCAGCAGCCGCCTTGTTGGGGGTGAAGGCAATGAGCAGTTCTTC.

The CDR3 coding sequence is TGTGCCAGCAGAGGGGACAGGGACTACGAGCAGTACTTC. Encoded protein: CASRGDRDYEQYF. The genes are TRBV7-3 and TRBJ2-7; 9 bases match TRBD1. Germline-derived CDR1 and CDR2 are SGHTA and FQGTGA. The CDR3 extends over 13 amino acids. V was clipped by 6 bases and J by 3 bases; unmatched bases: 3.

The sample holds one count of this clonotype. This may be a read error, as it is one base from a much larger clone. The chain combines TRBV27 with TRBJ2-3, with 9 bases matching TRBD2. Germline lookup yields CDR1 MNHEY and CDR2 SMNVEV (reference sequence). V was clipped by 6 bases and J by 3 bases; unmatched bases: 13. CDR3 length: 17 amino acids. CDR3 sequence reads: CASSLVLAGSATDTQYF. CDR3 nucleotides: TGTGCCAGCAGCCTGGTGCTAGCGGGATCGGCTACAGATACGCAGTATTTT.

This clonotype was detected only once. This could be a read error, since a much larger clone is one nucleotide away. The gene calls are TRBV20-1 and TRBJ2-3; 9 bases are shared with TRBD2. The CDR3 loop spans 15 amino acids. With 4 bases clipped from V and 1 base from J, the junction kept 6 bases outside the gene matches. Per germline, CDR1 DFQATT and CDR2 SNEGSKA (reference sequence). The CDR3 DNA follows: TGCAGTGCTATAGATATAGCGGGGGGCACAGATACGCAGTATTTT. This encodes CSAIDIAGGTDTQYF.

Comment on this clonotype: Possible read error: a much larger clone is one base away. The CDR3 region has the DNA TGCGCCAGCAGCCTGGACTTATTCGCCTACGAGCAGTACGTC. It codes for CASSLDLFAYEQYV. The chain has TRBV4-1 and TRBJ2-7; a weak D match, TRBD2 (5 bases). The CDR3 is 14 amino acids. Germline CDR1 and CDR2: MGHRA and YSYEKL. The ends were cut back, 4 bases at V and 2 bases at J, with 12 bases in the middle.

As for this clonotype: This clone may be a read error of a much larger clone one base away. The chain uses TRBV7-6 and TRBJ1-2; D uncertain. Germline CDR1 SGHVS, CDR2 FNYEAQ. This CDR3 has 16 amino acids. In DNA form, the CDR3 reads TGTGCCAGCAGCTTAGGTGACATCGGCCCTAACTATGGCCACACCTTC. Protein: CASSLGDIGPNYGHTF.

This clonotype was detected a few times. The genes are TRBV28 and TRBJ1-5, with 7 nucleotides matching TRBD1. The V gene's germline CDR1 is MDHEN and CDR2 SYDVKM. The CDR3 contains 15 residues. V was pared by 5 bases and J by 5 bases, with 9 bases of the junction left unmatched. CDR3 protein: CASSPTGWGDQPQHF. The CDR3 DNA reads TGTGCCAGCAGTCCGACAGGGTGGGGGGATCAGCCCCAGCATTTT.

CDR3 protein: CASSWARTSSEQYF. The DNA for the CDR3 is TGTGCCAGCAGTTGGGCCAGGACTAGCTCCGAGCAGTACTTC. The chain recombines TRBV27 with TRBJ2-7; TRBD2 aligns across 8 bases. With 4 bases clipped from V and 6 bases from J, the junction kept 8 bases outside the gene matches. Germline CDR1 MNHEY, CDR2 SMNVEV (reference sequence). The CDR3 has 14 amino acids.

The V and J genes are TRBV29-1 and TRBJ2-3; possibly TRBD2 for D (5 bases). This CDR3 region has 14 residues. Trimming removed 5 bases from V and 2 bases from J, with 14 bases in between. The germline gives CDR1 SQVTM, CDR2 ANQGSEA. The CDR3 DNA sequence: TGCAGCGTTCAGCCGGGATCTATCACAGATACGCAGTATTTT. It translates to CSVQPGSITDTQYF.

This clonotype has a count of ten or more. The chain employs TRBV2 and TRBJ2-1; D possibly matches TRBD1 or TRBD2 (5 bases each). The CDR3 contains 13 residues. Trimming cost V 9 bases and J 9 bases, with 18 bases left between them. Germline V gene data show CDR1 as SNHLY and CDR2 as FYNNEI. CDR3 residues: CASGTTLYAEQFF. The CDR3 DNA reads TGTGCCAGTGGGACGACCCTCTATGCTGAGCAGTTCTTC.

Remarks on this clonotype: A much larger clone sits a single nucleotide away, making a read error possible. The chain uses TRBV6-2 or TRBV6-3 and TRBJ2-3; unclear D gene. The CDR3 has 14 residues. Per the germline V gene, CDR1 is MNHEY and CDR2 is SVGEGT. CDR3 sequence: CASSYSRPEDKQYF. For the CDR3, the DNA is TGTGCCAGCAGTTACTCGAGGCCCGAAGATAAGCAGTATTTT.

There are a few counts of this clonotype. The rearrangement uses TRBV7-6 and TRBJ2-7, with TRBD1 identical over 9 bases. Looked up from germline, CDR1 is SGHVS and CDR2 is FNYEAQ. After removal of 5 bases from V and 6 bases from J, the junction contained 11 bases not matched to a gene. CDR3 size: 15 residues. The CDR3, as DNA: TGTGCCAGCAGCGGATCGGGACAGGGCGGAGGCGAGCAGTACTTC. Translation gives CASSGSGQGGGEQYF.

J is TRBJ2-1 and V is TRBV19; TRBD2 matches 10 bases. V dropped 5 bases and J dropped 1; count of bases not matched to a gene: 5. The CDR3 covers 16 residues. Looked up from germline, CDR1 is LNHDA and CDR2 is SQIVND (reference sequence). This chain's CDR3 is CASSSRAGGSYNEQFF. CDR3 DNA sequence: TGTGCCAGTAGTTCACGAGCGGGAGGGTCCTACAATGAGCAGTTCTTC.

This chain uses TRBV6-1 with TRBJ2-3, with D unresolved. Trimming took 8 bases from V and 0 from J, leaving 15 bases between them. CDR1 is MNHNS and CDR2 is SASEGT in the germline V gene. The CDR3 loop spans 15 amino acids. This CDR3 reads CASSKSASSTDTQYF. CDR3 bases: TGTGCCAGCTCGAAATCCGCGTCTAGCACAGATACGCAGTATTTT.